What follows describes a single T cell receptor (beta chain). Its specificity is unknown. The data derive from a study of cytomegalovirus exposure and HLA in healthy donors. The CDR3 has 17 residues. V was shortened by 2 bases and J by 2 bases, with 18 bases between the two germline ends. From germline, CDR1 is MGHDK and CDR2 SYGVNS. PCR involved 60 Vbeta and 13 Jbeta primers. Here immunoSEQ multiplex PCR was the method, and the copy in TCRdb shows in-frame clones only, minus some. The sample consists of around 76,000 clones, over 65% of them appearing once. Whole-study findings and limits: Several of the most significant clusters were apparently associated with common viral pathogens in a later analysis. Per a later analysis, 16,951 TCR beta sequences showed association with HLA alleles at 0.05 false discovery rate.

The receptor comes from a woman aged 40 to 50 in good health and CMV-seropositive. The J gene is TRBJ2-5, the V gene TRBV25-1; D possibly corresponds to TRBD1 (6 bases). Sequencing input: PBMCs. The CDR3 sequence: CASSERVLTGIQETQYF. The CDR3 DNA follows: TGTGCCAGCAGTGAAAGAGTGTTGACAGGAATACAAGAGACCCAGTACTTC.